The 30 T cell receptor beta chains in this list originate from one sample, sequenced in a study of blood T cell repertoires in COVID-19. Produced via immunoSEQ multiplex PCR; TCRdb's table is partial and in-frame only. This sample carries around 140,000 clones, about nine tenths of them seen once, and the ten largest clones take around 1.6%. Sequencing input: peripheral blood. These receptors were taken from a human donor in a cohort sampled during active COVID-19.

V gene TRBV2 combines with J gene TRBJ1-2, with 10 bases matching TRBD1. The V segment lost 4 bases and the J segment 7 bases; nucleotides outside the gene matches: 6. The CDR3 sequence is 14 residues long. CDR1 and CDR2 (germline): SNHLY, FYNNEI. For the CDR3, the DNA is TGTGCCAGCAGTGTTGTTGGGGACAGGGGTGGCTACACCTTC. Translating gives CASSVVGDRGGYTF.

This chain joins TRBV5-1 and TRBJ2-7; D unresolved. V lost 0 bases, J lost 6 bases, and 10 bases lay in between. The CDR3 contains 13 residues. The germline V gene encodes CDR1 SGHRS and CDR2 YFSETQ. The CDR3, as DNA: TGCGCCAGCAGCTTGGGATTAGCCGGCGAGCAGTACTTC. Protein: CASSLGLAGEQYF.

The chain uses TRBV27 and TRBJ2-1, with 9 positions matching TRBD1. Germline V gene data show CDR1 as MNHEY and CDR2 as SMNVEV (reference sequence). This CDR3 contains 14 residues. The V and J ends lost 6 bases and 4 bases, in that order; junction bases with no gene match: 4. For the CDR3, the DNA is TGTGCCAGCAGCTCCGGGACAGGGTACAATGAGCAGTTCTTC. Protein product: CASSSGTGYNEQFF.

In DNA, the CDR3 is TGTGCCAGCAGCCCCGTGGGGGGGGTCACCGGGGAGCTGTTTTTT. The encoded protein is CASSPVGGVTGELFF. The chain joins TRBV3-1 (or the pseudogene TRBV3-2) to TRBJ2-2; 7 nucleotides agree with TRBD2. J lost 4 bases, V lost 4 bases, and 6 bases had no gene match. From germline, CDR1 is LGHDT and CDR2 YNNKEL (reference sequence). The CDR3 length is 15 residues.

The gene calls are TRBV11-2 and TRBJ1-4; D remains unclear. V was trimmed by 1 base and J by 8 bases, leaving 14 bases between them. This CDR3 has 15 residues. The germline V gene has CDR1 SGHAT and CDR2 FQNNGV. The CDR3: CASSLGPSAAEKLFF. Here the CDR3 DNA reads TGTGCCAGCAGCTTAGGGCCGAGCGCGGCGGAAAAACTGTTTTTT.

The V gene is TRBV5-1, the J gene TRBJ2-5, with TRBD1 matching 9 bases. Germline V lookup: CDR1 SGHRS, CDR2 YFSETQ. V lost 0 bases to trimming and J lost 2 bases; unmatched junction nucleotides: 2. The CDR3 is 15 amino acids. This CDR3 is CASSLAGTGQETQYF. CDR3 in DNA: TGCGCCAGCAGCTTGGCCGGGACAGGGCAAGAGACCCAGTACTTC.

The chain links TRBV12-3 or TRBV12-4 to TRBJ2-7; D gene uncertain. Trimming cost V 3 bases and J 3 bases, with 3 bases left between them. This CDR3 comprises 11 residues. As DNA, the CDR3 is TGTGCCAGCAGTTTGTACTACGAGCAGTACTTC. Residues: CASSLYYEQYF.

The chain combines TRBV6-6 with TRBJ1-2; TRBD1 aligns across 12 bases. Trimming cost V 6 bases and J 7 bases; bases outside gene matches: 6. CDR1 and CDR2 (germline): MNHNY, SVGAGI (reference sequence). CDR3 size: 14 residues. The CDR3 spells CASRIGTGGSGYTF. The CDR3 nucleotides read TGTGCCAGCAGAATTGGGACAGGGGGCTCTGGCTACACCTTC.

The genes are TRBV11-3 and TRBJ2-3; 12 nucleotides match TRBD2. Trimming removed 5 bases from V and 6 bases from J; junction bases left unmatched: 12. CDR3 length equals 17 residues. The V gene's germline CDR1 is SGHNT and CDR2 YENEEA. The CDR3 nucleotides read TGTGCCAGCAGCGCGACCCTACTAGCGGGGGGCGCGGATACGCAGTATTTT. Residues: CASSATLLAGGADTQYF.

The chain couples TRBV6-5 to TRBJ2-1, with TRBD1 matching over 7 bases. Germline CDR1 MNHEY, CDR2 SVGAGI. The CDR3 runs 15 residues. J lost 4 bases, V lost 5 bases, and 8 bases had no gene match. CDR3 residues: CASSLSSGQYNEQFF. CDR3 sequence (DNA): TGTGCCAGCAGTCTCAGTTCGGGACAGTACAATGAGCAGTTCTTC.

The V and J genes are TRBV3-1 (or the pseudogene TRBV3-2) and TRBJ2-5; D is perhaps TRBD2 (5 bases). Germline CDR1 and CDR2: LGHDT and YNNKEL (reference sequence). The CDR3 covers 15 residues. The V gene lost 2 bases and the J gene lost 5 bases, with 15 bases spanning the gap. The CDR3 here is CASSQTRAARETQYF. The CDR3 coding sequence is TGTGCCAGCAGCCAAACGAGGGCAGCCAGGGAGACCCAGTACTTC.

The rearrangement links TRBV10-3 to TRBJ1-6; TRBD1 matches at 7 bases. The germline V gene has CDR1 ENHRY and CDR2 SYGVKD. The CDR3 has 16 residues. V shed 3 bases and J 7 bases; nucleotides not matched to a gene: 9. CDR3 nucleotide sequence: TGTGCCATCAGTGAATTGATGACAGGGCAGAATTCACCCCTCCACTTT. This gives the protein CAISELMTGQNSPLHF.

This chain joins TRBV5-1 and TRBJ2-5; D call uncertain. V lost 0 bases and J 4 bases, leaving 7 bases between the germline ends. The CDR3 sequence is 13 residues long. Germline loops: CDR1 SGHRS, CDR2 YFSETQ. CDR3 nucleotides: TGCGCCAGCAGCTTGGACCCGGGAGAGACCCAGTACTTC. Translation gives CASSLDPGETQYF.

V gene TRBV18 combines with J gene TRBJ2-5; no definite D call. Trimming left V 5 bases short and J 4 bases short, with 5 bases between. This CDR3 comprises 11 residues. Germline V gives CDR1 KGHSH, CDR2 LQKENI. The CDR3 sequence is CASSGPETQYF. For the CDR3, the DNA is TGTGCCAGCTCAGGGCCAGAGACCCAGTACTTC. Based on the CDR3 plus reference TRBV18 and TRBJ2-5, the full variable domain is NAGVMQNPRHLVRRRGQEARLRCSPMKGHSHVYWYRQLPEEGLKFMVYLQKENIIDESGMPKERFSAEFPKEGPSILRIQQVVRGDSAAYFCASSGPETQYFGPGTRLLVL.

The gene calls are TRBV5-1 and TRBJ1-1, with D possibly matching TRBD1 (5 bases). Germline CDR1 SGHRS, CDR2 YFSETQ. V shed 3 bases and J shed 4 bases, with 13 bases lying between them. The CDR3 totals 14 residues. The CDR3 sequence: CASSWTTGSTEAFF. For the CDR3, the DNA is TGCGCCAGCAGCTGGACCACAGGATCCACTGAAGCTTTCTTT. Filled out from reference TRBV5-1 and TRBJ1-1, the complete variable domain reads KAGVTQTPRYLIKTRGQQVTLSCSPISGHRSVSWYQQTPGQGLQFLFEYFSETQRNKGNFPGRFSGRQFSNSRSEMNVSTLELGDSALYLCASSWTTGSTEAFFGQGTRLTVV.

This sequence joins TRBV5-6 and TRBJ1-1; D remains ambiguous. Germline V CDR1 and CDR2: SGHDT, YYEEEE. With 0 bases removed from V and 8 bases from J, the gap between germline ends came to 14 bases. The CDR3 totals 14 residues. As DNA, the CDR3 is TGTGCCAGCAGCTTGGCCGGTCGGGGTCGGGAAGCTTTCTTT. Its protein is CASSLAGRGREAFF.

The gene calls are TRBV20-1 and TRBJ2-5; 8 nucleotides align to TRBD2. The CDR3 runs 15 residues. Trimming cost V 3 bases and J 3 bases; bases outside gene matches: 9. In germline, CDR1 is DFQATT, CDR2 SNEGSKA (reference sequence). This CDR3 reads CSASGLTSAEETQYF. The DNA for the CDR3 is TGCAGTGCTAGTGGCTTGACTAGCGCCGAAGAGACCCAGTACTTC.

V is TRBV21-1 and J is TRBJ2-1; the table's TRBD2 call for D was not verified on the DNA. TRBV21-1 is designated a pseudogene. CDR3 length: 15 amino acids. The CDR3 coding sequence is TGTGCCAGCAGCAAAGGGCTAGGGCTAGCGGGTGTATTGTTCTTC. Its protein product is CASSKGLGLAGVLFF.

The chain employs TRBV10-3 and TRBJ1-1, with a possible D match to TRBD1 (6 bases). The CDR3 consists of 14 residues. Per the germline V gene, CDR1 is ENHRY and CDR2 is SYGVKD. V gave up 4 bases and J gave up 4 bases, with 13 bases separating them. CDR3: CAISGQVGATEAFF. The CDR3 nucleotides read TGTGCCATCAGTGGACAGGTTGGAGCCACTGAAGCTTTCTTT.

The J gene is TRBJ2-2, the V gene TRBV19; 7 bases fit TRBD1. Germline assignment: CDR1 LNHDA and CDR2 SQIVND (reference sequence). The CDR3 has 12 residues. Unmatched junction bases numbered 4, after V lost 9 bases and J lost 6 bases. The CDR3 region has the DNA TGTGCCAGCAACACAGGGGCCGGGGAGCTGTTTTTT. Translating gives CASNTGAGELFF. The full variable domain, with the rest looked up from reference TRBV19 and TRBJ2-2, is DGGITQSPKYLFRKEGQNVTLSCEQNLNHDAMYWYRQDPGQGLRLIYYSQIVNDFQKGDIAEGYSVSREKKESFPLTVTSAQKNPTAFYLCASNTGAGELFFGEGSRLTVL.

This clone occurred once. This rearrangement joins TRBV7-8 to TRBJ2-1, with 10 bases identical to TRBD1. With V trimmed by 6 bases and J by 9 bases, 11 bases remained unmatched. This CDR3 spans 15 amino acids. In germline, CDR1 is SGHVS, CDR2 FQNEAQ. The CDR3 region has the DNA TGTGCCAGCAGGGAACGGACAGGGGGGAGAAGTGAGCAGTTCTTC. Translated: CASRERTGGRSEQFF. The whole variable domain, filled in from reference TRBV7-8 and TRBJ2-1, reads GAGVSQSPRYKVAKRGQDVALRCDPISGHVSLFWYQQALGQGPEFLTYFQNEAQLDKSGLPSDRFFAERPEGSVSTLKIQRTQQEDSAVYLCASRERTGGRSEQFFGPGTRLTVL.

This clone appeared a few times. This chain connects TRBV5-8 to TRBJ2-5; D gene ambiguous. The CDR3 sequence is 12 residues long. The V end lost 3 bases, the J end lost 4 bases, and 7 bases lay between the germline ends. Per germline, CDR1 SGHTS and CDR2 YDEGEE. CDR3 sequence: CASSYNIETQYF. CDR3 coding DNA: TGTGCCAGCAGCTACAATATAGAGACCCAGTACTTC.

The J gene is TRBJ1-2, the V gene TRBV6-5; 7 bases map to TRBD1. With 7 bases clipped from V and 7 bases from J, the junction kept 6 bases outside the gene matches. This CDR3 has 12 residues. Germline loops: CDR1 MNHEY, CDR2 SVGAGI. DNA for the CDR3: TGTGCCAGCATTAACAGGGGTGCTGGCTACACCTTC. Its protein is CASINRGAGYTF.

J is TRBJ2-5 and V is TRBV9; 9 bases are a match to TRBD1. Germline CDR1 SGDLS, CDR2 YYNGEE. The CDR3 extends over 14 amino acids. With V trimmed by 3 bases and J by 5 bases, 5 bases remained unmatched. CDR3 coding DNA: TGTGCCAGCAGCGCGGACAGGGGCGGGGAGACCCAGTACTTC. This gives the protein CASSADRGGETQYF.

The genes are TRBV5-1 and TRBJ2-3; the D is unclear. The CDR3 spans 16 residues. CDR1 is SGHRS and CDR2 is YFSETQ in the germline V gene. V lost 0 bases to trimming and J lost 2 bases, with 13 bases between them. In DNA, the CDR3 is TGCGCCAGCAGCTTGGGACTTGCGATAACCACAGATACGCAGTATTTT. Its protein product is CASSLGLAITTDTQYF.

The chain combines TRBV4-2 with TRBJ1-3, with 8 bases matching TRBD1. The CDR3 loop spans 15 amino acids. Germline values: CDR1 LGHNA, CDR2 YNFKEQ. J lost 4 bases, V lost 1 base, and 3 bases had no gene match. The CDR3 nucleotides read TGTGCCAGCAGCCAAGGCAGGGGGCTGGGAAACACCATATATTTT. Amino acids: CASSQGRGLGNTIYF.

The chain couples TRBV4-1 to TRBJ1-1; D unresolved. Trimming left V 6 bases short and J 0 bases short, with 11 bases between. This CDR3 contains 14 residues. The germline V gene encodes CDR1 MGHRA and CDR2 YSYEKL. Here the CDR3 DNA reads TGCGCCAGCAGATCCATGAGGGTGAACACTGAAGCTTTCTTT. Residues: CASRSMRVNTEAFF.

This chain joins TRBV12-3 or TRBV12-4 and TRBJ1-1; D uncertain. This CDR3 region has 12 residues. Trimming removed 3 bases from V and 4 bases from J, with 6 bases in between. CDR3: CASSFFSTEAFF. The CDR3 nucleotides are TGTGCCAGCAGTTTTTTCTCCACTGAAGCTTTCTTT.

The chain links TRBV6-6 to TRBJ2-1, with TRBD1 identical over 9 bases. CDR3 length equals 14 residues. V was pared by 4 bases and J by 7 bases, with 5 bases of the junction left unmatched. CDR1 and CDR2 (germline): MNHNY, SVGAGI (reference sequence). CDR3 loop: CASSFRDRVNEQFF. The CDR3 coding sequence is TGTGCCAGCAGTTTCCGGGACAGGGTTAATGAGCAGTTCTTC.

The rearrangement uses TRBV6-6 and TRBJ2-5, with 11 bases identical to TRBD2. The CDR3 spans 16 residues. V shed 0 bases and J 5 bases; nucleotides not matched to a gene: 5. CDR1 is MNHNY and CDR2 is SVGAGI in the germline V gene (reference sequence). Written as DNA, the CDR3 is TGTGCCAGCAGTTACTCGGCTAGCGGGGGGAGTGAGACCCAGTACTTC. It translates to CASSYSASGGSETQYF.